Presented here are 23 T cell receptor beta chains from one specimen sequenced in a study of cytomegalovirus exposure and HLA in healthy donors. The study ran its PCR with 60 Vbeta and 13 Jbeta primers. Generated by immunoSEQ multiplex PCR, the TCRdb table keeps only in-frame clones and is missing some. The profile shows 100,000 or so clones, 85% to 90% of them singletons. The source material was PBMCs. These receptor sequences come from a man aged 25-45 years in good health and CMV-seronegative.

The chain carries TRBV6-6 and TRBJ2-5; 10 bases line up with TRBD2. J lost 4 bases, V lost 5 bases, and 7 bases had no gene match. This CDR3 spans 15 amino acids. Germline V CDR1 and CDR2: MNHNY, SVGAGI (reference sequence). The CDR3, as DNA: TGTGCCAGCAGTACCCGAGCGGGGGGGCGAGAGACCCAGTACTTC. It is translated as CASSTRAGGRETQYF.

The chain combines TRBV10-2 with TRBJ2-5, with 8 bases identical to TRBD2. The germline CDR1 and CDR2 sequences are WSHSY and SAAADI. The junction had 4 bases not matched to a gene; V was cut back by 5 bases and J by 2 bases. CDR3 size: 14 residues. The CDR3 reads CASSIAGQQETQYF. CDR3 sequence (DNA): TGCGCCAGCAGTATAGCGGGACAACAAGAGACCCAGTACTTC.

As DNA, the CDR3 is TGTGCCAGTAGTTCTGACAGGACCTCCTACGAGCAGTACTTC. This codes for CASSSDRTSYEQYF. The chain couples TRBV19 to TRBJ2-7; weak D call: TRBD1 (6 bases). CDR1 and CDR2 (germline): LNHDA, SQIVND (reference sequence). The CDR3 has 14 residues. Trimming cost V 5 bases and J 0 bases, with 11 bases left between them.

This chain uses TRBV28 with TRBJ2-7; TRBD2 aligns across 8 bases. CDR3 length: 14 amino acids. V was pared by 3 bases and J by 6 bases, with 7 bases of the junction left unmatched. Per the germline V gene, CDR1 is MDHEN and CDR2 is SYDVKM. For the CDR3, the DNA is TGTGCCAGCAGTTTGGGACTAGTCTTTGCCGAGCAGTACTTC. This gives the protein CASSLGLVFAEQYF.

Of note for this clone: Within the sample, other DNA sequences also encode this same CDR3. The rearrangement links TRBV6-4 to TRBJ2-3; D ambiguous. The germline V gene has CDR1 MRHNA and CDR2 SNTAGT. Trimming left V 3 bases short and J 1 base short, with 5 bases between. This CDR3 region has 13 residues. The CDR3 DNA reads TGTGCCAGCAGTGAAAGAGGCACAGATACGCAGTATTTT. Translating gives CASSERGTDTQYF.

V gene TRBV9 combines with J gene TRBJ2-1; TRBD2 agrees at 10 bases. After removal of 4 bases from V and 5 bases from J, the junction contained 12 bases not matched to a gene. CDR3 length: 17 residues. The germline CDR1 and CDR2 sequences are SGDLS and YYNGEE. As DNA, the CDR3 is TGTGCCAGCAGCCCTCAGGCCTCCAGCGGGAGGGACAATGAGCAGTTCTTC. Protein: CASSPQASSGRDNEQFF.

This sequence joins TRBV11-3 and TRBJ2-5, with 11 bases matching TRBD2. With V trimmed by 1 base and J by 3 bases, 13 bases remained unmatched. Germline lookup yields CDR1 SGHNT and CDR2 YENEEA. The CDR3 sequence is 19 residues long. CDR3 DNA sequence: TGTGCCAGCAGCTTAGGGATGGATACTAGCGGGAGCGTAGAAGAGACCCAGTACTTC. Its translation: CASSLGMDTSGSVEETQYF.

The rearrangement joins TRBV2 to TRBJ2-7; TRBD1 matches 9 bases. The germline CDR1 and CDR2 sequences are SNHLY and FYNNEI. The length of the CDR3 is 13 residues. V lost 10 bases, J lost 6 bases, and 10 bases stayed unmatched. CDR3 sequence (DNA): TGTGCCAACTCCGGGACAGGGTTCTCCGAGCAGTACTTC. This codes for CANSGTGFSEQYF.

CDR3 sequence: CASSPRGGRTDTQYF. As DNA, the CDR3 is TGTGCCAGCAGCCCCCGAGGGGGCCGCACAGATACGCAGTATTTT. The chain combines TRBV13 with TRBJ2-3; TRBD1 matches at 7 bases. Trimming removed 5 bases from V and 1 base from J; junction bases left unmatched: 6. Germline V CDR1 and CDR2: PRHDT, FYEKMQ (reference sequence). CDR3 length equals 15 residues.

The rearrangement links TRBV4-2 to TRBJ2-7; tentative D call: TRBD1 (6 bases). The germline CDR1 and CDR2 sequences are LGHNA and YNFKEQ. Trimming removed 1 base from V and 4 bases from J, with 20 bases in between. The CDR3 covers 17 residues. The CDR3 here is CASSQVPGRGVSYEQYF. CDR3 bases: TGTGCCAGCAGCCAAGTACCAGGCAGGGGTGTGTCGTACGAGCAGTACTTC.

The table lists this clone with a few counts. The V call is TRBV11-3, the J call TRBJ2-3; 9 nucleotides match TRBD2. With V trimmed by 5 bases and J by 0 bases, 9 bases remained unmatched. CDR3 length: 17 residues. Germline CDR1 is SGHNT and CDR2 is YENEEA. In nucleotides, the CDR3 is TGTGCCAGCAGCCAGCGGGGGGCTGACCCTAGCACAGATACGCAGTATTTT. Residues: CASSQRGADPSTDTQYF.

This chain uses TRBV18 with TRBJ1-1; 9 nucleotides match TRBD1. There are 17 residues in the CDR3. The J segment lost 0 bases and the V segment lost 4 bases, leaving 9 bases of the junction unmatched. Germline V gives CDR1 KGHSH, CDR2 LQKENI. CDR3 region: CASSRTGGFGMNTEAFF. The CDR3 nucleotides read TGTGCCAGCTCACGCACAGGGGGCTTTGGGATGAACACTGAAGCTTTCTTT.

This clone was counted only a few times. The rearrangement links TRBV28 to TRBJ1-5, with unresolved D. Germline loops: CDR1 MDHEN, CDR2 SYDVKM. V was cut by 3 bases and J by 5 bases, with 11 bases left in between. The CDR3 spans 14 residues. The CDR3 DNA sequence: TGTGCCAGCAGTTTTATCCGGGGTCATCAGCCCCAGCATTTT. This codes for CASSFIRGHQPQHF.

The chain couples TRBV5-4 to TRBJ2-1; D perhaps matches TRBD2 (6 bases). This CDR3 is 13 amino acids long. Trimming stripped 9 bases from V and 3 bases from J, with 13 bases between. Germline lookup yields CDR1 SGHNT and CDR2 YYREEE (reference sequence). The CDR3 DNA reads as TGTGCCACTAAGAGGGACTTCTACAATGAGCAGTTCTTC. Residues: CATKRDFYNEQFF.

This chain uses TRBV7-2 with TRBJ2-1, with 10 bases identical to TRBD1. In germline, CDR1 is SGHTA, CDR2 FQGNSA. J was trimmed by 7 bases and V by 0 bases; bases with no gene match: 9. The CDR3 has 17 amino acids. CDR3 DNA sequence: TGTGCCAGCAGCTTAGCGTGGACAGGGGGGGCCCAAAATGAGCAGTTCTTC. Its protein is CASSLAWTGGAQNEQFF.

CDR3 sequence: CASRGRRNEQYF. The CDR3 DNA reads as TGTGCCAGCAGAGGCCGCAGGAACGAGCAGTACTTC. This sequence joins TRBV2 and TRBJ2-7; unclear D gene. This CDR3 has 12 amino acids. Germline V lookup: CDR1 SNHLY, CDR2 FYNNEI. V was pared by 6 bases and J by 5 bases, with 11 bases between.

This chain uses TRBV15 with TRBJ2-3; D might be TRBD1 (6 bases). The V gene's germline CDR1 is LNHNV and CDR2 YYDKDF (reference sequence). With 0 bases removed from V and 2 bases from J, the gap between germline ends came to 9 bases. The CDR3 sequence is 15 residues long. The CDR3: CATSRDPGVTDTQYF. Written as DNA, the CDR3 is TGTGCCACCAGCAGAGATCCAGGGGTCACAGATACGCAGTATTTT.

This chain connects TRBV29-1 to TRBJ2-1, with D possibly TRBD1 on 5 matching bases. Trimming stripped 3 bases from V and 5 bases from J, with 11 bases between. CDR3 length: 13 residues. Germline V gene data show CDR1 as SQVTM and CDR2 as ANQGSEA. The CDR3 DNA sequence: TGCAGCGTTGATAGACAGAAACACAATGAGCAGTTCTTC. Its translation: CSVDRQKHNEQFF.

This rearrangement joins TRBV5-1 to TRBJ1-1; D call uncertain. CDR3 length: 14 residues. In germline, CDR1 is SGHRS, CDR2 YFSETQ. With 4 bases removed from V and 1 base from J, the gap between germline ends came to 11 bases. DNA of the CDR3: TGCGCCAGCAGCGCCGGGTCGCAGAACACTGAAGCTTTCTTT. Amino acids: CASSAGSQNTEAFF.

The V and J genes are TRBV6-5 and TRBJ1-4; D gene unclear. V was shortened by 5 bases and J by 7 bases, with 11 bases between the two germline ends. The CDR3 runs 13 residues. CDR1 is MNHEY, CDR2 SVGAGI, per germline. The CDR3 DNA follows: TGTGCCAGCAGTCGGGGAGGGTTTGAAAAACTGTTTTTT. Translating gives CASSRGGFEKLFF.

This clone was detected once. The chain couples TRBV10-3 to TRBJ1-5; the match to TRBD1 covers 9 bases. The length of the CDR3 is 14 residues. V gave up 0 bases and J gave up 16 bases; unmatched junction bases: 10. Germline V gene lookup returns CDR1 ENHRY and CDR2 SYGVKD. CDR3 protein: CAISESEGDRGSHF. As DNA, the CDR3 is TGTGCCATCAGTGAGTCAGAAGGAGACAGGGGGTCTCATTTT.

This rearrangement joins TRBV28 to TRBJ2-3; possibly TRBD1 for D (6 bases). Germline assignment: CDR1 MDHEN and CDR2 SYDVKM. V lost 4 bases, J lost 9 bases, and 20 bases lay in between. The CDR3 sequence is 15 residues long. The CDR3 region has the DNA TGTGCCAGCAGTTCTCCACAGGGCTCATTTGAAACGCAGTATTTT. This sequence encodes CASSSPQGSFETQYF.

The chain recombines TRBV18 with TRBJ2-3, with 10 bases matching TRBD1. In germline, CDR1 is KGHSH, CDR2 LQKENI. V dropped 3 bases and J dropped 5; count of bases not matched to a gene: 2. The CDR3 sequence is 14 residues long. CDR3 in amino acids: CASSPGQGLDTQYF. Written as DNA, the CDR3 is TGTGCCAGCTCACCGGGACAGGGGCTAGATACGCAGTATTTT.